The rows below give T cell receptor beta chains drawn from one sample of a study of blood T cells in healthy people across ages. TCRdb reprocessed the 5' RACE reads with MiXCR, giving one entry per CDR3 protein. The sample lists over a million distinct CDR3 sequences, roughly 59% seen once, with 6.5% to 8.5% in the top ten. Sequencing used blood. Receptor source: a young man in good health. The CDR3 runs from the conserved cysteine through the conserved F or W. The D gene is left open where the match is weak. Only part of the rows carry a size: once, few, many, or a class if the clone is expanded.

NA	TRBV7-2	TRBD1	TRBJ2-7	CASSAIGTGGYEQYF	TGTGCCAGCAGCGCAATAGGGACAGGGGGCTACGAGCAGTACTTC
NA	TRBV4-1	NA	TRBJ2-1	CASSQQGWGGEQFF	TGCGCCAGCAGCCAACAGGGGTGGGGTGGCGAGCAGTTCTTC
many	TRBV6-2/TRBV6-3	NA	TRBJ2-5	CASSQAAQETQYF	TGTGCCAGCAGTCAAGCGGCTCAAGAGACCCAGTACTTC
NA	TRBV6-2/TRBV6-3	NA	TRBJ2-7	CASSYPSVVQYF	TGTGCCAGCAGTTACCCCAGTGTAGTTCAGTACTTC
few	TRBV21-1	NA	TRBJ2-7	CATRYPNRRSGRASYEQYF	TGTGCCACCCGATACCCGAACCGACGAAGCGGGAGGGCCTCCTACGAGCAGTACTTC
NA	TRBV6-4	NA	TRBJ2-7	CASGDGSSYNEQYF	TGTGCCAGCGGGGACGGAAGCTCCTACAATGAGCAGTACTTC
few	TRBV12-3/TRBV12-4	TRBD1	TRBJ2-1	CASSFGTGGREQFF	TGTGCCAGCAGTTTCGGGACAGGGGGTCGCGAGCAGTTCTTC
NA	TRBV19	TRBD2	TRBJ2-1	CASSLASGNAYNEQFF	TGTGCCAGTAGCCTGGCTAGCGGGAACGCCTACAATGAGCAGTTCTTC
NA	TRBV20-1	NA	TRBJ2-3	CSASPSIVGDTQYF	TGCAGTGCTAGCCCTAGCATTGTCGGAGATACGCAGTATTTT
NA	TRBV6-5	NA	TRBJ1-2	CASSYSTGTDDGYTF	TGTGCCAGCAGTTACTCAACGGGGACTGACGATGGCTACACCTTC
many	TRBV5-1	NA	TRBJ2-7	CASSLRTDYEQYF	TGTGCCAGCAGCCTCCGGACTGATTACGAGCAGTACTTC
NA	TRBV27	TRBD1	TRBJ1-2	CASSSGQGARGYTF	TGTGCCAGCAGTTCGGGACAGGGGGCTCGTGGCTACACCTTC
NA	TRBV15	NA	TRBJ2-5	CATSRDVGGLLKTQYF	TGTGCCACCAGCAGAGATGTAGGAGGGCTTTTAAAGACCCAGTACTTC